A single sample gave rise to the 21 T cell receptor beta chains below, sequenced in a study of shared clonotypes between healthy human individuals. Repertoires were generated with immunoSEQ multiplex PCR, while TCRdb's copy carries only in-frame clones and drops some. This sample carries roughly 2.1 million clones, about 93% of them seen once, and the ten largest clones take roughly 1.8%. Positive CCR7 selection of CD45RO-negative cells yielded the naive CD8 cells, and terminally differentiated effector memory CD45RA+ cells were excluded. Material for sequencing was naive CD8+ T cells from PBMCs. These receptors were taken from a man in his late teens or twenties in good health. Some clones in this sample may be carry-over from other donors' samples.

The chain is built from TRBV2 and TRBJ1-3; D might be TRBD1 (6 bases). V was trimmed by 6 bases and J by 0 bases, leaving 9 bases between them. Germline loops: CDR1 SNHLY, CDR2 FYNNEI. This CDR3 comprises 14 residues. The CDR3 DNA is TGTGCCAGCAGGGACAGACACTCTGGAAACACCATATATTTT. This sequence encodes CASRDRHSGNTIYF.

This clone appeared once. The chain recombines TRBV5-1 with TRBJ2-1, with D uncertain. V was cut by 7 bases and J by 5 bases, with 13 bases left in between. From germline, CDR1 is SGHRS and CDR2 YFSETQ. The CDR3 runs 13 residues. The DNA of the CDR3 is TGCGCCAGCGGCCGCCCCCTTAACAATGAGCAGTTCTTC. This gives the protein CASGRPLNNEQFF.

The chain couples TRBV9 to TRBJ1-1; weak D call: TRBD1 (5 bases). The CDR3 totals 15 residues. V lost 0 bases, J lost 7 bases, and 16 bases lay in between. The germline CDR1 and CDR2 sequences are SGDLS and YYNGEE. CDR3 in amino acids: CASSVGTSMGREAFF. CDR3 nucleotides: TGTGCCAGCAGCGTAGGAACCTCTATGGGGCGTGAAGCTTTCTTT.

This chain links TRBV6-5 with TRBJ1-1; D is ambiguous. Germline assignment: CDR1 MNHEY and CDR2 SVGAGI. Trimming shortened V by 6 bases and J by 1 base, and 15 bases separated the two germline ends. This CDR3 spans 15 amino acids. This CDR3 is CASRFSTWGNTEAFF. Here the CDR3 DNA reads TGTGCCAGCAGATTCTCCACTTGGGGGAACACTGAAGCTTTCTTT.

The J gene is TRBJ1-2, the V gene TRBV7-9, with TRBD1 matching over 11 bases. V was clipped by 5 bases and J by 6 bases; unmatched bases: 11. This CDR3 spans 16 amino acids. Germline V gene data show CDR1 as SEHNR and CDR2 as FQNEAQ (reference sequence). The CDR3 loop is CASSHGQGAYSDGYTF. The CDR3 bases are TGTGCCAGCAGCCACGGACAGGGGGCGTATTCAGATGGCTACACCTTC. Looking up the rest from reference TRBV7-9 and TRBJ1-2 gives the full variable domain: DTGVSQNPRHKITKRGQNVTFRCDPISEHNRLYWYRQTLGQGPEFLTYFQNEAQLEKSRLLSDRFSAERPKGSFSTLEIQRTEQGDSAMYLCASSHGQGAYSDGYTFGSGTRLTVV.

This chain joins TRBV28 and TRBJ2-2; no clear D gene. Germline V gene data show CDR1 as MDHEN and CDR2 as SYDVKM. CDR3 length: 12 amino acids. V lost 6 bases and J 8 bases, leaving 10 bases between the germline ends. The DNA of the CDR3 is TGTGCCAGCAGAAACCCCTGGGGGGAGCTGTTTTTT. It yields the protein CASRNPWGELFF.

The CDR3 coding sequence is TGTGCCAGCAGTTTTCAGAACTCCTACGAGCAGTACTTC. It codes for CASSFQNSYEQYF. The chain combines TRBV27 with TRBJ2-7; D ambiguous. The ends were cut back, 3 bases at V and 0 bases at J, with 6 bases in the middle. CDR3 length equals 13 residues. In germline, CDR1 is MNHEY, CDR2 SMNVEV (reference sequence).

With respect to this clone: In the same sample, other DNA sequences code for this CDR3. The rearrangement links TRBV9 to TRBJ2-7; a weak D match, TRBD2 (7 bases). The CDR3 runs to 14 residues. In germline, CDR1 is SGDLS, CDR2 YYNGEE. Trimming shortened V by 2 bases and J by 2 bases, and 11 bases separated the two germline ends. The CDR3 DNA sequence: TGTGCCAGCAGCGTCGGGGAGGGGGCCTACGAGCAGTACTTC. Translating gives CASSVGEGAYEQYF.

This chain uses TRBV4-3 with TRBJ2-2; perhaps TRBD2 as D (5 bases). Per germline, CDR1 LGHNA and CDR2 YSLEER. Trimming shortened V by 0 bases and J by 7 bases, and 9 bases separated the two germline ends. The CDR3 has 14 residues. DNA for the CDR3: TGCGCCAGCAGCCAAGATGAACGGGGCGGGGAGCTGTTTTTT. Residues: CASSQDERGGELFF.

The chain combines TRBV9 with TRBJ2-7; D is undetermined. The V gene's germline CDR1 is SGDLS and CDR2 YYNGEE. The CDR3 has 16 residues. V was shortened by 0 bases and J by 2 bases, with 15 bases between the two germline ends. The CDR3 DNA follows: TGTGCCAGCAGCGTAGATCACGCCCGGCCACCCTACGAGCAGTACTTC. Translation gives CASSVDHARPPYEQYF.

This sequence joins TRBV11-2 and TRBJ1-4; 7 bases match TRBD1. Germline CDR1 is SGHAT and CDR2 is FQNNGV. This CDR3 is built from 16 residues. Unmatched junction bases numbered 19, after V lost 5 bases and J lost 13 bases. Here the CDR3 reads CASSPMETGLLGALFF. The CDR3 region has the DNA TGTGCCAGCAGCCCGATGGAGACAGGGCTCCTCGGGGCACTGTTTTTT.

This clone has just one count. The genes are TRBV7-3 and TRBJ2-2, with a tentative D call TRBD2 (5 bases). The V end was cut by 10 bases, the J end by 2 bases, with 8 bases between. The CDR3 runs 12 residues. The germline CDR1 and CDR2 sequences are SGHTA and FQGTGA. This chain's CDR3 is CATRENTGELFF. The CDR3, as DNA: TGTGCCACCCGGGAAAACACCGGGGAGCTGTTTTTT. Variable domain in full (rest from reference TRBV7-3 and TRBJ2-2): GAGVSQTPSNKVTEKGKYVELRCDPISGHTALYWYRQSLGQGPEFLIYFQGTGAADDSGLPNDRFFAVRPEGSVSTLKIQRTERGDSAVYLCATRENTGELFFGEGSRLTVL.

The rearrangement links TRBV28 to TRBJ2-1; TRBD1 aligns across 10 bases. The ends lost 2 bases at V and 8 bases at J; junction bases unmatched: 9. This CDR3 is 16 amino acids long. The germline CDR1 and CDR2 sequences are MDHEN and SYDVKM. DNA for the CDR3: TGTGCCAGCAGTTTAAGGGACAGGGGTGTGACGGATGAGCAGTTCTTC. It encodes CASSLRDRGVTDEQFF.

This rearrangement joins TRBV5-1 to TRBJ2-7, with 13 positions matching TRBD2. CDR1 SGHRS and CDR2 YFSETQ come from the germline V gene. Germline trimming cut 0 bases from V and 4 bases from J; bases unmatched to any gene: 22. This CDR3 comprises 22 residues. In nucleotides, the CDR3 is TGCGCCAGCAGCTTGGATGTTCTTCCGCTCCCGGGACTAGCGGGATGGGAGTACGAGCAGTACTTC. This codes for CASSLDVLPLPGLAGWEYEQYF.

The rearrangement joins TRBV4-1 to TRBJ2-3; TRBD2 matches at 10 bases. The CDR3 totals 15 residues. V trimming: 3 bases; J trimming: 4 bases; junction bases outside the gene matches: 4. The germline V gene encodes CDR1 MGHRA and CDR2 YSYEKL. Here the CDR3 reads CASSQVAGGSDTQYF. For the CDR3, the DNA is TGCGCCAGCAGCCAGGTAGCGGGAGGATCAGATACGCAGTATTTT.

This rearrangement joins TRBV28 to TRBJ1-1; tentative D call: TRBD1 (5 bases). CDR1 and CDR2 from the germline V gene are MDHEN and SYDVKM. The CDR3 is 15 amino acids. V lost 3 bases and J lost 2, with 13 bases in between. This chain's CDR3 is CASSFISGGNTEAFF. In DNA, the CDR3 is TGTGCCAGCAGTTTTATTTCGGGGGGAAACACTGAAGCTTTCTTT.

This clone has just one count. The V and J genes are TRBV28 and TRBJ1-2; TRBD1 agrees at 7 bases. The CDR3 has 14 residues. V shed 7 bases, J shed 5 bases, and the junction held 10 bases outside the gene matches. The germline CDR1 and CDR2 sequences are MDHEN and SYDVKM. CDR3 in DNA: TGTGCCAGCAACCCGACAGGGCTTCGGTATGGCTACACCTTC. Protein: CASNPTGLRYGYTF.

V and J are TRBV6-5 and TRBJ2-7; TRBD2 agrees at 8 bases. The germline V gene has CDR1 MNHEY and CDR2 SVGAGI. This CDR3 contains 15 residues. Unmatched junction bases numbered 6, after V lost 5 bases and J lost 0 bases. CDR3: CASSPGGASSYEQYF. DNA for the CDR3: TGTGCCAGCAGTCCGGGGGGGGCGAGCTCCTACGAGCAGTACTTC.

The chain recombines TRBV5-1 with TRBJ2-7; 11 nucleotides match TRBD2. V dropped 4 bases and J dropped 2; count of bases not matched to a gene: 5. This CDR3 spans 15 amino acids. CDR1 SGHRS and CDR2 YFSETQ come from the germline V gene. In DNA, the CDR3 is TGCGCCAGCAGCGGGGGACTAGCGGCAACCTACGAGCAGTACTTC. It translates to CASSGGLAATYEQYF. The full variable domain, completed using reference TRBV5-1 and TRBJ2-7, is KAGVTQTPRYLIKTRGQQVTLSCSPISGHRSVSWYQQTPGQGLQFLFEYFSETQRNKGNFPGRFSGRQFSNSRSEMNVSTLELGDSALYLCASSGGLAATYEQYFGPGTRLTVT.

This chain uses TRBV7-8 with TRBJ2-2, with a tentative D call TRBD1 (6 bases). The CDR3 extends over 15 amino acids. Between the trimmed V and J ends, which lost 10 bases and 4 bases, there was a span of 19 bases. The germline CDR1 and CDR2 sequences are SGHVS and FQNEAQ. The CDR3 DNA follows: TGTGCCACCCCCACCAGGACAGCTGTCACCGGGGAGCTGTTTTTT. Translated, it gives CATPTRTAVTGELFF.

The rearrangement uses TRBV5-1 and TRBJ2-1; 10 nucleotides line up with TRBD2. In germline, CDR1 is SGHRS, CDR2 YFSETQ. Germline trimming cut 1 base from V and 9 bases from J; bases unmatched to any gene: 7. The CDR3 contains 15 residues. This CDR3 is CASSLWSGRAGEQFF. The CDR3 coding sequence is TGCGCCAGCAGCTTGTGGAGCGGGAGGGCGGGTGAGCAGTTCTTC.